This T cell receptor beta chain was sequenced during a study of early stage breast cancer tumors. As for the study in general: About 70% of the 16 invasive tumors were ER+, PR+ and HER2-. Study-wide points: Blood repertoires resembled normal breast more than tumor. Tumors had roughly 2.5-fold higher T cell density than normal breast.

Blood replicates held 0.5 ug DNA, tumor or normal breast approximately 1.5 ug, two each. Profiling relied on immunoSEQ multiplex PCR, and the TCRdb table lists in-frame clones only, not all of them. The sample has over 40,000 clones, roughly 78% seen once; the top ten hold under 4.5%. With regard to this clone: Its antigen is not known.

The CDR3 totals 15 residues. The germline V and J ends were trimmed by 2 bases and 5 bases, with 15 bases remaining between them. Germline-derived CDR1 and CDR2 are SGHNT and YENEEA. The sequence was collected from a person aged 35-55 years with breast cancer. The chain links TRBV11-3 to TRBJ2-5; D is unresolved. Sequences were obtained from blood. CDR3 protein: CASSLPGAGRETQYF. The CDR3 DNA sequence: TGTGCCAGCAGCTTACCGGGCGCCGGGCGGGAGACCCAGTACTTC.